A selection of T cell receptor beta chains follows, all from one sample in a study of blood T cell repertoires in COVID-19. The table came from immunoSEQ multiplex PCR; TCRdb's copy has only in-frame clones and leaves some out. Of some 270,000 clones in the sample, approximately 83% were seen once. The sample comprised peripheral blood. Source of these receptors: a woman in her seventies with acute or convalescent COVID-19. CDR3s include the opening cysteine and the closing phenylalanine or tryptophan. Each record gives: V gene, clone size, J gene, D gene, CDR3 protein, CDR3 DNA. A D gene is named only where the DNA matches it firmly. Expanded clones are given a class, and other clones once, few, many or no size at all.

v_call: TRBV5-1
clone_size: NA
j_call: TRBJ1-4
d_call: TRBD1
cdr3_aa: CASSLAGTGITNEKLFF
cdr3_nt: TGCGCCAGCAGCTTGGCCGGGACAGGCATTACTAATGAAAAACTGTTTTTT

v_call: TRBV20-1
clone_size: once
j_call: TRBJ1-5
d_call: TRBD1
cdr3_aa: CSARGERGLHF
cdr3_nt: TGCAGTGCTAGAGGGGAAAGGGGGCTGCATTTT

v_call: TRBV19
clone_size: NA
j_call: TRBJ1-6
d_call: TRBD1
cdr3_aa: CASSRDRGTGNSPLHF
cdr3_nt: TGTGCCAGTAGTAGGGACAGGGGAACCGGGAATTCACCCCTCCACTTT

v_call: TRBV6-2/TRBV6-3
clone_size: NA
j_call: TRBJ2-1
d_call: TRBD2
cdr3_aa: CASSYASGLGNEQFF
cdr3_nt: TGTGCCAGCAGTTACGCTAGCGGTCTTGGGAATGAGCAGTTCTTC

v_call: TRBV29-1
clone_size: NA
j_call: TRBJ2-3
d_call: TRBD2
cdr3_aa: CSVQAGLSTDTQYF
cdr3_nt: TGCAGCGTCCAAGCGGGGTTAAGCACAGATACGCAGTATTTT

v_call: TRBV5-4
clone_size: NA
j_call: TRBJ2-5
d_call: TRBD1
cdr3_aa: CASSEPRTGGQETQYF
cdr3_nt: TGTGCCAGCAGCGAACCGCGGACAGGGGGGCAAGAGACCCAGTACTTC

v_call: TRBV20-1
clone_size: NA
j_call: TRBJ1-1
d_call: NA
cdr3_aa: CSASIDLAFF
cdr3_nt: TGCAGTGCTAGCATAGACTTAGCTTTCTTT

v_call: TRBV5-1
clone_size: NA
j_call: TRBJ1-2
d_call: TRBD1
cdr3_aa: CASSSGPGQTVYTF
cdr3_nt: TGCGCCAGCAGCTCCGGCCCGGGACAGACTGTCTACACCTTC

v_call: TRBV2
clone_size: NA
j_call: TRBJ2-1
d_call: TRBD2
cdr3_aa: CASSETLSGEPFF
cdr3_nt: TGTGCCAGCAGTGAGACCCTCAGCGGGGAGCCGTTCTTC

v_call: TRBV11-3
clone_size: NA
j_call: TRBJ2-3
d_call: NA
cdr3_aa: CASSLDRATDTQYF
cdr3_nt: TGTGCCAGCAGCTTAGACAGGGCAACAGATACGCAGTATTTT

v_call: TRBV27
clone_size: NA
j_call: TRBJ2-7
d_call: NA
cdr3_aa: CACRGAGEYEQYF
cdr3_nt: TGTGCCTGCCGCGGGGCGGGCGAGTACGAGCAGTACTTC

v_call: TRBV6-5
clone_size: NA
j_call: TRBJ1-4
d_call: NA
cdr3_aa: CASKDPGNEKLFF
cdr3_nt: TGTGCCAGCAAGGATCCAGGGAATGAAAAACTGTTTTTT

v_call: TRBV7-2
clone_size: NA
j_call: TRBJ1-2
d_call: TRBD1
cdr3_aa: CASSVRSTGRANYGYTF
cdr3_nt: TGTGCCAGCAGCGTACGCTCGACAGGGAGAGCTAACTATGGCTACACCTTC

v_call: TRBV3-1/TRBV3-2
clone_size: NA
j_call: TRBJ1-1
d_call: TRBD1
cdr3_aa: CASSPRQGAVFSPEAFF
cdr3_nt: TGTGCCAGCAGCCCCCGACAGGGGGCGGTTTTCAGTCCTGAAGCTTTCTTT

v_call: TRBV2
clone_size: NA
j_call: TRBJ1-2
d_call: NA
cdr3_aa: CASRAALSYTF
cdr3_nt: TGTGCCAGCAGGGCGGCCCTGAGCTACACCTTC